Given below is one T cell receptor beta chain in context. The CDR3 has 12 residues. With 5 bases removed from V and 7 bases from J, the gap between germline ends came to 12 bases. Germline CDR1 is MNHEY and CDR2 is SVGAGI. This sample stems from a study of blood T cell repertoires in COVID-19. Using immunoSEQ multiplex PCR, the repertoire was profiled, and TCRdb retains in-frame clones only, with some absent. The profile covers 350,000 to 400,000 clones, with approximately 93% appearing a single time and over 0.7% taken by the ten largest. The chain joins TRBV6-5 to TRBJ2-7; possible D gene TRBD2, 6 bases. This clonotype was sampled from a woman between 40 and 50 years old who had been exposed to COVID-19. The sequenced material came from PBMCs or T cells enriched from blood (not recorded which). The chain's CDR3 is CASSLSGEEQYF. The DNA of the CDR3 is TGTGCCAGCAGTCTTTCGGGGGAAGAGCAGTACTTC.